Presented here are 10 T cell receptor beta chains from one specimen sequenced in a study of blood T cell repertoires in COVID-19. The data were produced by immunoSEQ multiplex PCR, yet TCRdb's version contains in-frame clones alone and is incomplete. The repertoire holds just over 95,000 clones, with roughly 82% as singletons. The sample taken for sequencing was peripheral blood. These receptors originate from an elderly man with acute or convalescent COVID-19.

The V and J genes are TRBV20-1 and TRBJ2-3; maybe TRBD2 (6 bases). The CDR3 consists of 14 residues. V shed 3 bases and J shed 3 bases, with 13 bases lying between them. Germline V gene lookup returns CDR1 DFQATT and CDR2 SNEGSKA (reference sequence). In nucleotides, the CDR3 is TGCAGTGCTAGTTTGGGGCGGGGAACAGATACGCAGTATTTT. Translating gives CSASLGRGTDTQYF.

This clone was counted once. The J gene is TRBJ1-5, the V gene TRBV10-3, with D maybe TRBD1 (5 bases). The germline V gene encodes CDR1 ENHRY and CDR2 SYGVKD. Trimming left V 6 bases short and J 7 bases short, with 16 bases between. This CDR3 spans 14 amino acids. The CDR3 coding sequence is TGTGCCATCAGGGCCCCGGGGGACGGCCAGCCCCAGCATTTT. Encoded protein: CAIRAPGDGQPQHF.

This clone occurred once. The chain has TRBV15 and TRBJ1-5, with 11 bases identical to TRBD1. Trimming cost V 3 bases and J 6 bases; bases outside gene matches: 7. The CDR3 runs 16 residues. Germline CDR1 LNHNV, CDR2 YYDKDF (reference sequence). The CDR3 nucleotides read TGTGCCACCAGCAGGGGACAGGGGGAGGGAAGTCAGCCCCAGCATTTT. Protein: CATSRGQGEGSQPQHF.

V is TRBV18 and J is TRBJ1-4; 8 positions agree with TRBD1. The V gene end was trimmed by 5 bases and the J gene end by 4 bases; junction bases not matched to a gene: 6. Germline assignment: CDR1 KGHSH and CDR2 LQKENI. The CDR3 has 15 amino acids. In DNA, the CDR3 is TGTGCCAGCTCATCCGGACAGGGCCTTAATGAAAAACTGTTTTTT. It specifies CASSSGQGLNEKLFF.

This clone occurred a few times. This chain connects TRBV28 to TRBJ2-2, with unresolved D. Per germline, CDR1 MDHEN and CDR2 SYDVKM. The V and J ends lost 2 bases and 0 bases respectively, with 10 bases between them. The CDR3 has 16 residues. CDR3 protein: CASSLMVSANTGELFF. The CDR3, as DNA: TGTGCCAGCAGTTTAATGGTCTCAGCGAACACCGGGGAGCTGTTTTTT.

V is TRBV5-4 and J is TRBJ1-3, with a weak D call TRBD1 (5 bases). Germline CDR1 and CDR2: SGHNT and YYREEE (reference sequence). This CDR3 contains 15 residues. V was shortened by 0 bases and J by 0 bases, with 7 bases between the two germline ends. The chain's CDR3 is CASSLGQPSGNTIYF. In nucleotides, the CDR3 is TGTGCCAGCAGCTTGGGACAGCCCTCTGGAAACACCATATATTTT.

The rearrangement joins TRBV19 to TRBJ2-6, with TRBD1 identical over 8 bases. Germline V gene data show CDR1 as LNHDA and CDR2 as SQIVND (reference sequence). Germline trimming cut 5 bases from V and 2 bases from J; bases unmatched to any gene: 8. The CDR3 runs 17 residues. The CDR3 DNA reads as TGTGCCAGTAGTGCGCAGGGGGCAAGTCCTGGGGCCAACGTCCTGACTTTC. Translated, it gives CASSAQGASPGANVLTF. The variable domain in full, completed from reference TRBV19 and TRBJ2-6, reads DGGITQSPKYLFRKEGQNVTLSCEQNLNHDAMYWYRQDPGQGLRLIYYSQIVNDFQKGDIAEGYSVSREKKESFPLTVTSAQKNPTAFYLCASSAQGASPGANVLTFGAGSRLTVL.

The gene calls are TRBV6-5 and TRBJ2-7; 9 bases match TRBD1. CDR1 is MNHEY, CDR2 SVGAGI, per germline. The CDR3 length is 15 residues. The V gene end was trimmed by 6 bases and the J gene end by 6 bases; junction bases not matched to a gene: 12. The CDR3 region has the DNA TGTGCCAGCAGCTCGACAGGGGGGCCGTCTGTCGAGCAGTACTTC. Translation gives CASSSTGGPSVEQYF.

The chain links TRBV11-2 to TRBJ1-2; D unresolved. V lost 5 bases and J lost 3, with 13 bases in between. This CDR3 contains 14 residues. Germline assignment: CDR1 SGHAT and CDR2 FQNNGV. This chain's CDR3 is CASSLESAYYGYTF. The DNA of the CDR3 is TGTGCCAGCAGCCTGGAGTCAGCCTACTATGGCTACACCTTC. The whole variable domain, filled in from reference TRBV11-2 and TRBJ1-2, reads EAGVAQSPRYKIIEKRQSVAFWCNPISGHATLYWYQQILGQGPKLLIQFQNNGVVDDSQLPKDRFSAERLKGVDSTLKIQPAKLEDSAVYLCASSLESAYYGYTFGSGTRLTVV.

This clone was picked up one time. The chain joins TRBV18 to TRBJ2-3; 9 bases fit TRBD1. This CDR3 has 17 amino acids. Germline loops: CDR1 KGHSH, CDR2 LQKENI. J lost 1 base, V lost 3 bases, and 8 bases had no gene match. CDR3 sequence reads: CASSPTGQGGGTDTQYF. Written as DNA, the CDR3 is TGTGCCAGCTCACCGACGGGACAGGGTGGGGGCACAGATACGCAGTATTTT.